The 5 T cell receptor beta chains below come from one sample, sequenced in a study of human T cells and chemical hapten exposure. Time point meaning: pre-sensitization, week 0. The treatment denotes: therapeutic diphenylcyclopropenone sensitization with weekly scalp DPC. TCRdb ran MiXCR on the RACE reads and lists one entry per CDR3 protein. In the table there are around 62,000 distinct CDR3 sequences, around 6.6% of which are singletons. The sequencing used whole blood, collected in connection with sensitization to the hapten diphenylcyclopropenone (DPC). The source of these receptors is a woman in her twenties or thirties with alopecia areata. Some clones in this sample may be carry-over from other donors' samples.

This chain connects TRBV7-9 to TRBJ2-5; D is unclear. Germline V CDR1 and CDR2: SEHNR, FQNEAQ (reference sequence). V dropped 3 bases and J dropped 4 bases, with 6 bases sitting between them. The CDR3 loop spans 12 amino acids. The CDR3 region is CASSFHLETQYF. In DNA form, the CDR3 reads TGTGCCAGCAGCTTTCATCTAGAGACCCAGTACTTC.

This clonotype was counted many times. The chain couples TRBV6-6 to TRBJ2-3; D not certain. The V gene's germline CDR1 is MNHNY and CDR2 SVGAGI (reference sequence). V gave up 4 bases and J gave up 0 bases, with 14 bases separating them. This CDR3 region has 16 residues. Here the CDR3 DNA reads TGTGCCAGCAGTTTCACTACCCGTGCTAGCACAGATACGCAGTATTTT. Encoded protein: CASSFTTRASTDTQYF.

In its sample, this clonotype was seen many times. The chain has TRBV20-1 and TRBJ1-6; 8 nucleotides line up with TRBD1. The trim removed 4 bases at V and 6 bases at J, leaving 8 bases unmatched. This CDR3 has 15 residues. Germline CDR1 DFQATT, CDR2 SNEGSKA (reference sequence). The CDR3 sequence: CSATINRGGNSPLHF. Here the CDR3 DNA reads TGCAGTGCTACCATAAACAGGGGGGGTAATTCACCCCTCCACTTT.

This clonotype was counted at least ten times. This CDR3 is CASSFPGTGGNTIYF. DNA for the CDR3: TGTGCCAGCAGCTTCCCCGGGACAGGGGGAAACACCATATATTTT. This rearrangement joins TRBV7-9 to TRBJ1-3; 9 bases are a match to TRBD1. V lost 3 bases to trimming and J lost 4 bases; unmatched junction nucleotides: 4. This CDR3 is 15 amino acids long. Germline CDR1 and CDR2: SEHNR and FQNEAQ (reference sequence).

To note about this clonotype: With a much larger clone just one base away, this may be a read error. V gene TRBV9 combines with J gene TRBJ1-6, with unresolved D. Between the trimmed V and J ends, which lost 7 bases and 10 bases, there was a span of 21 bases. The germline gives CDR1 SGDLS, CDR2 YYNGEE. CDR3 length: 15 residues. DNA of the CDR3: TGTGCCAGCGGCACAAAGACATGGGTAGACTCACCCCTCCACTTT. It yields the protein CASGTKTWVDSPLHF.